A selection of T cell receptor beta chains follows, all from one sample in a study of T cells after yellow fever vaccination. MiXCR was run by TCRdb on the 5' RACE reads, yielding one entry per CDR3 protein. The data contain approximately 330,000 distinct CDR3 sequences, 4.1% of them seen just once; the ten biggest clones take up under 30%. This sample comprised PBMCs, obtained 5 days after the yellow fever booster vaccination. These receptors were collected from a man between 18 and 35 years old who received the YFV17D yellow fever vaccine. Each CDR3 is given with its conserved first and last residue. The D gene is left open where the match is weak. Size is omitted from some rows. Given values are once, few, many or a class for expanded clones.

>TRBJ1-3|TRBV18|NA|NA
CASSLTARAGNTIYF
TGTGCCAGCTCGTTGACGGCCAGGGCTGGAAACACCATATATTTT
>TRBJ2-7|TRBV19|NA|NA
CASSIFGRARAYEQYF
TGTGCCAGTAGTATATTCGGGAGAGCTCGAGCCTACGAGCAGTACTTC
>TRBJ1-1|TRBV4-1|NA|few
CASSPKGMSTEAFF
TGCGCCAGCAGCCCAAAGGGGATGAGCACTGAAGCTTTCTTT
>TRBJ1-2|TRBV5-1|NA|once
CASSGDMEGGYTF
TGCGCCAGCAGCGGGGACATGGAGGGCGGCTACACCTTC
>TRBJ2-7|TRBV25-1|NA|NA
CASSDPDTTYEQYF
TGTGCCAGCAGTGACCCGGACACTACCTACGAGCAGTACTTC
>TRBJ1-2|TRBV5-6|TRBD1|many
CASSLGQGAFVTF
TGTGCCAGCAGCTTGGGACAGGGGGCCTTTGTTACCTTC
>TRBJ2-1|TRBV6-2/TRBV6-3|TRBD2|many
CASSYASGSEQFF
TGTGCCAGCAGTTACGCTAGCGGTTCTGAGCAGTTCTTC
>TRBJ2-1|TRBV5-1|TRBD2|few
CASSLSGGFYNEQFF
TGCGCCAGCAGCCTTTCGGGGGGGTTTTACAATGAGCAGTTCTTC
>TRBJ2-3|TRBV24-1|TRBD1|many
CATSDWGQGYTDTQYF
TGTGCCACCAGTGATTGGGGACAGGGATACACAGATACGCAGTATTTT
>TRBJ1-5|TRBV25-1|NA|NA
CASSDLRSGSNQPQHF
TGTGCCAGCAGTGATCTCAGGTCCGGTAGCAATCAGCCCCAGCATTTT
>TRBJ2-1|TRBV20-1|NA|many
CSADGRGPSYNEQFF
TGCAGTGCCGATGGACGGGGGCCCTCCTACAATGAGCAGTTCTTC
>TRBJ1-2|TRBV27|NA|many
CASSLMGGTVFGYTF
TGTGCCAGCAGTTTAATGGGGGGAACGGTATTTGGCTACACCTTC
>TRBJ1-2|TRBV12-3/TRBV12-4|NA|NA
CASSLAGISGYTF
TGTGCCAGCAGTTTGGCAGGGATAAGTGGCTACACCTTC
>TRBJ2-7|TRBV7-9|NA|NA
CASSLSTGQYF
TGTGCCAGCAGCTTATCCACGGGACAGTACTTC
>TRBJ2-1|TRBV29-1|TRBD2|many
CSVEDSGVGYNEQFF
TGCAGCGTTGAAGATAGCGGGGTAGGGTACAATGAGCAGTTCTTC
>TRBJ1-4|TRBV4-3|NA|many
CASSPWRGESNEKLFF
TGCGCCAGCAGCCCCTGGAGAGGGGAGTCTAATGAAAAACTGTTTTTT
>TRBJ2-1|TRBV11-1|TRBD2|many
CASSLRGGFYNEQFF
TGTGCCAGCAGCCTACGCGGGGGGTTCTACAATGAGCAGTTCTTC
>TRBJ2-1|TRBV2|TRBD2|many
CASRRDYNNEQFF
TGTGCCAGCCGCCGGGACTATAACAATGAGCAGTTCTTC
>TRBJ2-1|TRBV4-2|NA|few
CASSRPGQQWNEQFF
TGTGCCAGCAGCCGACCTGGACAGCAATGGAATGAGCAGTTCTTC
>TRBJ1-1|TRBV28|TRBD1|NA
CASRGGGQGTEAFF
TGTGCCAGTAGGGGGGGAGGACAGGGCACTGAAGCTTTCTTT
>TRBJ1-1|TRBV12-3/TRBV12-4|TRBD1|many
CASRDGTGGLAFF
TGTGCCAGCAGAGACGGGACAGGGGGATTAGCTTTCTTT
>TRBJ2-3|TRBV7-8|TRBD2|few
CASSIGLAGRTDTQYF
TGTGCCAGCAGCATCGGACTAGCGGGGCGCACAGATACGCAGTATTTT
>TRBJ2-3|TRBV25-1|TRBD2|NA
CASSREGGGASDTQYF
TGTGCCAGCAGCAGAGAAGGCGGGGGGGCCTCAGATACGCAGTATTTT
>TRBJ2-1|TRBV6-2/TRBV6-3|NA|many
CASSSGTPYNEQFF
TGTGCCAGCAGTTCCGGGACACCTTACAATGAGCAGTTCTTC
>TRBJ2-5|TRBV7-2|NA|few
CASSWVGGLVEETQYF
TGTGCCAGCAGCTGGGTGGGGGGCTTAGTCGAAGAGACCCAGTACTTC
>TRBJ2-7|TRBV7-9|NA|NA
CASSHTVNYEQYF
TGTGCCAGCAGCCACACAGTTAACTACGAGCAGTACTTC
>TRBJ2-7|TRBV7-9|NA|few
CASSFELSYEQYF
TGTGCCAGCAGCTTCGAACTCTCCTACGAGCAGTACTTC
>TRBJ2-3|TRBV29-1|NA|few
CSVDSGGGTDTQYF
TGCAGCGTTGATTCCGGGGGAGGCACAGATACGCAGTATTTT
>TRBJ2-6|TRBV14|NA|many
CASSPASGANVLTF
TGTGCCAGCAGCCCTGCCTCTGGGGCCAACGTCCTGACTTTC
>TRBJ1-6|TRBV4-1|NA|few
CASSQVGRRDGSPLHF
TGCGCCAGCAGCCAAGTTGGTCGCAGGGATGGTTCACCCCTCCACTTT
>TRBJ1-2|TRBV7-2|NA|NA
CASSSVGQGQGGYTF
TGTGCCAGCAGCTCGGTGGGTCAGGGGCAGGGTGGCTACACCTTC
>TRBJ2-5|TRBV4-3|NA|few
CASSQDSAASETQYF
TGCGCCAGCAGCCAAGATTCAGCGGCCAGTGAGACCCAGTACTTC
>TRBJ1-6|TRBV20-1|NA|many
CSARWGVNNSPLHF
TGCAGTGCTAGGTGGGGGGTCAACAATTCACCCCTCCACTTT
>TRBJ1-4|TRBV7-9|NA|NA
CASSSTGRANEKLFF
TGTGCCAGCAGCTCTACAGGGAGGGCTAATGAAAAACTGTTTTTT
>TRBJ1-1|TRBV12-3/TRBV12-4|NA|NA
CASTPSTTEAFF
TGTGCCAGCACCCCTTCGACCACTGAAGCTTTCTTT
>TRBJ2-3|TRBV4-3|TRBD2|NA
CASSQGASGGYTDTQYF
TGCGCCAGCAGCCAGGGGGCTAGCGGGGGGTACACAGATACGCAGTATTTT
>TRBJ1-2|TRBV6-5|NA|many
CASSYSLGGLDGYTF
TGTGCCAGCAGTTACTCCCTCGGAGGGCTGGATGGCTACACCTTC
>TRBJ2-3|TRBV7-2|TRBD2|few
CASSLAASGTSTDTQYF
TGTGCCAGCAGCTTAGCGGCTAGCGGGACTAGCACAGATACGCAGTATTTT
>TRBJ1-5|TRBV5-1|TRBD1|many
CASSWGPGQGNQPQHF
TGCGCCAGCAGCTGGGGACCGGGACAGGGGAATCAGCCCCAGCATTTT
>TRBJ2-5|TRBV5-1|NA|many
CASSLGGVGKVGTQYF
TGCGCCAGCAGCTTGGGAGGGGTCGGCAAAGTTGGGACCCAGTACTTC
>TRBJ1-1|TRBV7-2|NA|NA
CASSLNGRSEAFF
TGTGCCAGCAGCTTAAATGGCAGGTCTGAAGCTTTCTTT
>TRBJ1-1|TRBV5-1|NA|few
CASSLSGSDTEAFF
TGCGCCAGCAGCTTATCGGGTTCTGACACTGAAGCTTTCTTT
>TRBJ1-6|TRBV15|NA|many
CATSRDVSPGNSPLHF
TGTGCCACCAGCAGGGACGTCTCCCCTGGTAATTCACCCCTCCACTTT
>TRBJ2-7|TRBV4-3|NA|NA
CASSQDRRFEYEQYF
TGCGCCAGCAGCCAAGATCGGAGGTTCGAGTACGAGCAGTACTTC
>TRBJ2-3|TRBV15|TRBD1|many
CATSRPGQSTDTQYF
TGTGCCACCAGCAGGCCGGGACAGAGCACAGATACGCAGTATTTT
>TRBJ2-1|TRBV7-2|NA|few
CASSLSREQFF
TGTGCCAGCAGCTTAAGTAGGGAACAGTTCTTC
>TRBJ1-2|TRBV5-5|NA|NA
CASSLYGEVVGGYGYTF
TGTGCCAGCAGCTTGTACGGGGAAGTCGTAGGAGGCTATGGCTACACCTTC
>TRBJ2-5|TRBV5-1|NA|few
CASSLAGGSFIETQYF
TGCGCCAGCAGCTTGGCCGGTGGTAGTTTTATTGAGACCCAGTACTTC
>TRBJ2-2|TRBV7-2|NA|few
CAGRPNTGELFF
TGTGCCGGGCGCCCGAACACCGGGGAGCTGTTTTTT
>TRBJ2-3|TRBV6-2/TRBV6-3|TRBD2|few
CASRLAGATDTQYF
TGTGCCAGCAGGTTAGCGGGGGCCACAGATACGCAGTATTTT
>TRBJ2-7|TRBV29-1|NA|many
CSVEDPGGSSYEQYF
TGCAGCGTTGAAGATCCCGGGGGAAGCTCCTACGAGCAGTACTTC
>TRBJ2-5|TRBV5-1|NA|many
CASGLGQQETQYF
TGCGCCAGCGGATTAGGACAGCAAGAGACCCAGTACTTC
>TRBJ2-1|TRBV6-1|TRBD2|many
CASFSGTSGYNEQFF
TGTGCCAGCTTCTCCGGGACTAGCGGCTACAATGAGCAGTTCTTC
>TRBJ2-7|TRBV12-3/TRBV12-4|NA|few
CASSFLTGWQYF
TGTGCCAGCAGCTTTCTGACGGGGTGGCAGTACTTC
>TRBJ1-5|TRBV24-1|NA|NA
CATSAASNQPQHF
TGTGCCACCAGTGCGGCGAGTAATCAGCCCCAGCATTTT